This T cell receptor beta chain was recovered during a study of blood T cells in healthy people across ages. Study findings and constraints: With age, beta diversity per million T cells declined roughly linearly, significantly by 30 to 40.

A second PCR of about 7 to 12 cycles used a sample-barcoded 5' primer and a J-beta primer mix. MiXCR, run by TCRdb on the 5' RACE reads, gives a single entry per CDR3 protein. The table has 1.2 million to 1.5 million distinct CDR3 sequences, about 43% seen once; the top ten hold roughly 7.9%. Germline CDR1 is SQVTM and CDR2 is ANQGSEA. The CDR3 consists of 11 residues. V gave up 8 bases and J gave up 4 bases, with 9 bases separating them. As concerns this clonotype: Its cognate antigen is unknown.

The specimen sequenced was blood. J is TRBJ1-3 and V is TRBV29-1, with D unclear. The TCR was taken from a woman younger than 35 in good health. CDR3 DNA sequence: TGCAGCACCATACAGGGAAACACCATATATTTT. Encoded protein: CSTIQGNTIYF. The variable domain in full, with the rest retrieved from reference TRBV29-1 and TRBJ1-3, is SAVISQKPSRDICQRGTSLTIQCQVDSQVTMMFWYRQQPGQSLTLIATANQGSEATYESGFVIDKFPISRPNLTFSTLTVSNMSPEDSSIYLCSTIQGNTIYFGEGSWLTVV.